The source of this T cell receptor beta chain is a study of cytomegalovirus exposure and HLA in healthy donors. Study at large: Roughly 85 million unique TCRs from HLA-typed donors made up an early data release. Caucasian-associated ancestry cluster membership applied to less than 85% of around 400 genotyped donors.

CDR1 is SNHLY and CDR2 is FYNNEI in the germline V gene. V was shortened by 8 bases and J by 0 bases, with 10 bases between the two germline ends. This CDR3 contains 14 residues. The PCR contained 60 Vbeta and 13 Jbeta primers. Per the original data handling: Later work found tens of millions of unique TCR beta chains, with 9.5 million to 11 million shared. Produced via immunoSEQ multiplex PCR; TCRdb's table is partial and in-frame only. V and J calls and clone size follow that table, whereas D and trimming were derived from the DNA. The data show 150,000 to 180,000 clones, with about 68% seen just once and about 2% held by the top ten. General observations from the study: Some V segments could not be told apart, so they were left out, TRBV6-2 and TRBV6-3 among them.

This clone appeared once. Its antigen is undetermined. Sequenced input: PBMCs. The chain has TRBV2 and TRBJ1-4; D gene unclear. The TCR comes from a man younger than 45 in good health and CMV-seronegative. The CDR3 loop reads CASHLSATNEKLFF. The CDR3 nucleotides read TGTGCCAGCCATCTCAGCGCAACTAATGAAAAACTGTTTTTT.